This T cell receptor (beta chain) was captured by sequencing in a study of T cells in localized non-small cell lung cancer. General study findings and limits: T cell clonality was highest in uninvolved adjacent lung, above tumor. Adjacent lung was found to contain a median roughly 60 of the top 100 tumor clones.

This clone has just a few counts. Its antigen is unknown. Generated by immunoSEQ multiplex PCR, the TCRdb table keeps only in-frame clones and is missing some. Of 2,500 to 3,500 clones detected, more than 35% appear once; the ten largest clones hold roughly 9%. The ends were cut back, 5 bases at V and 1 base at J, with 18 bases in the middle. The CDR3 covers 16 residues. Germline V gene data show CDR1 as MNHGY and CDR2 as SAAAGT. The starting material was lung tumor tissue, obtained before any cancer treatment. The sequence derives from a male donor older than 55 with stage I squamous cell lung carcinoma. V is TRBV6-8 and J is TRBJ2-7; D uncertain. CDR3 in amino acids: CASSVRKVKQSYEQYF. DNA for the CDR3: TGTGCCAGCAGTGTAAGGAAGGTGAAACAGTCCTACGAGCAGTACTTC.